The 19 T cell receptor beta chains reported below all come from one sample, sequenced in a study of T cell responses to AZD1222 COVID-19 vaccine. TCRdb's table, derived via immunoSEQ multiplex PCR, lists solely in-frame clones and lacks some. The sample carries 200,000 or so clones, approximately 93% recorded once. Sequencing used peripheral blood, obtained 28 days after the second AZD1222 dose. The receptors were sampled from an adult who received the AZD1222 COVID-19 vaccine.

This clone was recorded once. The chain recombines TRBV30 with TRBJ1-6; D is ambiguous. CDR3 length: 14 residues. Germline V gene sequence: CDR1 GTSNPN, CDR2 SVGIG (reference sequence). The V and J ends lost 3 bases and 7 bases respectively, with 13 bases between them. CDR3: CAWRENLGNSPLHF. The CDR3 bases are TGTGCCTGGAGAGAAAACTTGGGGAATTCACCCCTCCACTTT.

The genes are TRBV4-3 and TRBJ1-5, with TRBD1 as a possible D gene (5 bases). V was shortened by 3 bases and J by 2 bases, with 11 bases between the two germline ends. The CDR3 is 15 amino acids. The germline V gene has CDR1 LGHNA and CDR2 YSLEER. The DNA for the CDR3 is TGCGCCAGCAGCCAGGAGGGGAGAGGCAATCAGCCCCAGCATTTT. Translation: CASSQEGRGNQPQHF.

The CDR3 bases are TGTGCCAGCAGTTTTAACGTAGCCTACGAGCAGTACTTC. This translates into CASSFNVAYEQYF. The rearrangement uses TRBV12-3 or TRBV12-4 and TRBJ2-7; D not resolved. There are 13 residues in the CDR3. Trimming removed 3 bases at V and 2 bases at J, with 8 bases between.

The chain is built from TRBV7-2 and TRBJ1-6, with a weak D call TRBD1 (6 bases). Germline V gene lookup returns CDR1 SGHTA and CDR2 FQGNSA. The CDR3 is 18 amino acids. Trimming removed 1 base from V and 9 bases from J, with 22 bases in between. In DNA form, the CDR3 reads TGTGCCAGCAGCTTAGGTGCGCTCCTCAGGGGTAACCCTTCACCCCTCCACTTT. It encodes CASSLGALLRGNPSPLHF.

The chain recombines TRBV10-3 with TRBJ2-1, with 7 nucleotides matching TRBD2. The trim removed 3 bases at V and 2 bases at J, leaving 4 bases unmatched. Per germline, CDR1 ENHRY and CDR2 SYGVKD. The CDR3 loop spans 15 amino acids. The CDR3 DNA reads TGTGCCATCAGTGATATAGGGACTACCTACAATGAGCAGTTCTTC. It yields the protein CAISDIGTTYNEQFF.

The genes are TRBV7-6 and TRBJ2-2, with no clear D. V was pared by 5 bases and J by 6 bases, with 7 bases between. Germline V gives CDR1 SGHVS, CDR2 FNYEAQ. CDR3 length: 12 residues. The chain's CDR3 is CASSPGPGELFF. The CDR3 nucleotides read TGTGCCAGCAGCCCGGGTCCCGGGGAGCTGTTTTTT.

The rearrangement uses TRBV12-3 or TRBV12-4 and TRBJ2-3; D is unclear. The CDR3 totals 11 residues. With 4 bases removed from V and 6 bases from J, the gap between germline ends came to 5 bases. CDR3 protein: CASSYADTQYF. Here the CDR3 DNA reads TGTGCCAGCAGTTATGCCGATACGCAGTATTTT.

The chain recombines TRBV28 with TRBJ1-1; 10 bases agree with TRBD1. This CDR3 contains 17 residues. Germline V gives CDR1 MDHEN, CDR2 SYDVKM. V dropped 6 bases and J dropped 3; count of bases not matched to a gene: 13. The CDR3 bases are TGTGCCAGCAGCTCTGAACCCGGGACAGGGGCGTACACTGAAGCTTTCTTT. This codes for CASSSEPGTGAYTEAFF.

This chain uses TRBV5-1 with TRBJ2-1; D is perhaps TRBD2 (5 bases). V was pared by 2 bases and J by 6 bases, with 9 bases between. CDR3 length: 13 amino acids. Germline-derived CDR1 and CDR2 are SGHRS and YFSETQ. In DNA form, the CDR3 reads TGCGCCAGCAGCTTCGGGGTCGGCAATGAGCAGTTCTTC. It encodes CASSFGVGNEQFF.

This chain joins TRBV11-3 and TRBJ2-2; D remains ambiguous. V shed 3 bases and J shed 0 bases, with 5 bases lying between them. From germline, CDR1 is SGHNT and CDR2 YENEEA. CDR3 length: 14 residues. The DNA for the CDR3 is TGTGCCAGCAGCTTGCAAGCGAACACCGGGGAGCTGTTTTTT. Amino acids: CASSLQANTGELFF.

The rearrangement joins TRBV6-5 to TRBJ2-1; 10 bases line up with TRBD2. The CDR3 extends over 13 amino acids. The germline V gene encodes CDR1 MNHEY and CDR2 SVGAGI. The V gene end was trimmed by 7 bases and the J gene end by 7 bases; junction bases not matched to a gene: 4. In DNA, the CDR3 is TGTGCCAGCATCAGCGGGGGGGCGAATGAGCAGTTCTTC. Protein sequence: CASISGGANEQFF.

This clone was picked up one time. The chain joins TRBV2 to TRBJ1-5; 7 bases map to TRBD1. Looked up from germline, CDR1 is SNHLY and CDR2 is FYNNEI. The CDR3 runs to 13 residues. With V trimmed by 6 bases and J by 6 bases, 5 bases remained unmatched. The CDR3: CASRVQGIQPQHF. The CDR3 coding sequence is TGTGCCAGCAGAGTACAGGGGATTCAGCCCCAGCATTTT.

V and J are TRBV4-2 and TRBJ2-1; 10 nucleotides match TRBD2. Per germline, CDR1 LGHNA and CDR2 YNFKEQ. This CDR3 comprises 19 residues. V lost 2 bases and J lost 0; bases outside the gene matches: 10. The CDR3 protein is CASSQSASGGISSYNEQFF. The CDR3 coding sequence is TGTGCCAGCAGCCAATCGGCTAGCGGGGGCATCAGCTCCTACAATGAGCAGTTCTTC.

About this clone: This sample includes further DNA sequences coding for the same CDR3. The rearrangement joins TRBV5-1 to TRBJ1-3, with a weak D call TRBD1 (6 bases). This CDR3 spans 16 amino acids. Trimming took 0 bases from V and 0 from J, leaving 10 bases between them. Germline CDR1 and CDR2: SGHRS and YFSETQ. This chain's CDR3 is CASSLGTGHSGNTIYF. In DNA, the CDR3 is TGCGCCAGCAGCTTGGGGACGGGACACTCTGGAAACACCATATATTTT.

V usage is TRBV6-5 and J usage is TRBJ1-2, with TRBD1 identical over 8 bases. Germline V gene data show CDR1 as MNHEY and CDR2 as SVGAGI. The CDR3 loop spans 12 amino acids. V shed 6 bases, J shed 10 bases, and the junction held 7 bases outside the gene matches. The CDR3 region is CASSAGQAYYTF. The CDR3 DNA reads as TGTGCCAGCAGCGCGGGACAGGCGTACTACACCTTC.

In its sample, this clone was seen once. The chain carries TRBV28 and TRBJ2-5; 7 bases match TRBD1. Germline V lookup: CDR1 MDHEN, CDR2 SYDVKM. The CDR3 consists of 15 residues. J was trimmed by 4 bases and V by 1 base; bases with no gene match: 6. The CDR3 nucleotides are TGTGCCAGCAGTTTATTGTCAGGGGGACGAGAGACCCAGTACTTC. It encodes CASSLLSGGRETQYF.

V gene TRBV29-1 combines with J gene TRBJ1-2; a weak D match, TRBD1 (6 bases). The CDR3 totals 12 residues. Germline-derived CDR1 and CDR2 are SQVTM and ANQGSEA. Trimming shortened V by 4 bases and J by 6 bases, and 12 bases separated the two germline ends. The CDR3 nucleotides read TGCAGCGTTGTACAGGGTGTGGATGGCTACACCTTC. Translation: CSVVQGVDGYTF.

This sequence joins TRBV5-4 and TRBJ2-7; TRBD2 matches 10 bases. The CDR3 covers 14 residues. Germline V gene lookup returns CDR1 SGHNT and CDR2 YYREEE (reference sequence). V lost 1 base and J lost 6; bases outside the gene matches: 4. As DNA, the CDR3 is TGTGCCAGCAGCTTGACTAGCGGGGTTCTCGAGCAGTACTTC. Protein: CASSLTSGVLEQYF.

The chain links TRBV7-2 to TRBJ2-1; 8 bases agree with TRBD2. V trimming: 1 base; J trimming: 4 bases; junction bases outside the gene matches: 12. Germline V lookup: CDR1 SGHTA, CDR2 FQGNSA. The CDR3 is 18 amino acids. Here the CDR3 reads CASSLGGGGGTTYNEQFF. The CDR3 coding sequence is TGTGCCAGCAGCTTAGGTGGTGGCGGGGGGACGACTTACAATGAGCAGTTCTTC. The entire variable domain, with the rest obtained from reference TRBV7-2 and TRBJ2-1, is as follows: GAGVSQSPSNKVTEKGKDVELRCDPISGHTALYWYRQSLGQGLEFLIYFQGNSAPDKSGLPSDRFSAERTGGSVSTLTIQRTQQEDSAVYLCASSLGGGGGTTYNEQFFGPGTRLTVL.